Below are 25 T cell receptor beta chains sequenced from a single sample in a study of T-cell reconstitution after alpha-beta-depleted transplantation in children. TCRbeta library preparation incorporated unique molecular identifiers. A single record per CDR3 protein comes from TCRdb applying MiXCR to the PCR reads. The profile shows 700,000 to 950,000 distinct CDR3 sequences, 16% of them singletons. The input for sequencing was PBMCs, mostly from graft donor cells, taken 360 days after TCRalphabeta/CD19-depleted stem cell transplant. Receptors originate from a male patient aged 10 to 17 who had a stem cell transplant for acute lymphoblastic leukemia, so the T cells may come from the graft donor.

The chain combines TRBV5-1 with TRBJ2-7; 8 positions agree with TRBD1. This CDR3 spans 15 amino acids. In germline, CDR1 is SGHRS, CDR2 YFSETQ. V was pared by 0 bases and J by 7 bases, with 9 bases of the junction left unmatched. CDR3 DNA: TGCGCCAGCAGCTTGGTTGGGACAGGCCTCTGGGAGCAGTACTTC. It is translated as CASSLVGTGLWEQYF.

The rearrangement links TRBV5-1 to TRBJ1-5; D not resolved. Trimming left V 0 bases short and J 2 bases short, with 15 bases between. Germline CDR1 and CDR2: SGHRS and YFSETQ. This CDR3 has 17 residues. The CDR3, as DNA: TGCGCCAGCAGCTTGGGGCCGCGGGGTAGGGGCAATCAGCCCCAGCATTTT. Protein sequence: CASSLGPRGRGNQPQHF.

CDR3 nucleotide sequence: TGCGCCAGCAGCAGGGGACAGGGGGCGCGCACTGAAGCTTTCTTT. Translation: CASSRGQGARTEAFF. The genes are TRBV4-1 and TRBJ1-1, with 12 bases identical to TRBD1. The CDR3 extends over 15 amino acids. With V trimmed by 5 bases and J by 4 bases, 5 bases remained unmatched. Germline V lookup: CDR1 MGHRA, CDR2 YSYEKL.

Remarks on this clonotype: At one boundary the junction diverges from the germline segment, which might be a read error. The J gene is TRBJ1-3, the V gene TRBV12-3 or TRBV12-4; the match to TRBD1 covers 9 bases. The CDR3 is 12 amino acids. The CDR3 is CASSVNRDRAPF. Written as DNA, the CDR3 is TGTGCCAGCAGTGTCAACCGGGACAGGGCGCCTTTT.

This clonotype was seen a few times. The chain links TRBV6-2 or TRBV6-3 to TRBJ2-2; D gene ambiguous. This CDR3 spans 14 amino acids. V dropped 7 bases and J dropped 3 bases, with 12 bases sitting between them. Germline V gives CDR1 MNHEY, CDR2 SVGEGT. CDR3 in amino acids: CASTVTPYTGELFF. The CDR3 nucleotides read TGTGCCAGCACCGTGACTCCGTACACCGGGGAGCTGTTTTTT.

This rearrangement joins TRBV5-1 to TRBJ2-7, with D unresolved. CDR3 length equals 14 residues. V dropped 1 base and J dropped 3 bases, with 11 bases sitting between them. CDR1 is SGHRS, CDR2 YFSETQ, per germline. This chain's CDR3 is CASSLPDNVYEQYF. The CDR3 bases are TGCGCCAGCAGCTTGCCTGACAACGTCTACGAGCAGTACTTC.

This clonotype was seen ten or more times. Here the CDR3 reads CASRRTGFYYEQYF. The CDR3 DNA reads TGCGCCAGCAGGAGAACAGGATTCTATTACGAGCAGTACTTC. The rearrangement links TRBV5-1 to TRBJ2-7; perhaps TRBD1 as D (5 bases). This CDR3 has 14 amino acids. The germline V gene encodes CDR1 SGHRS and CDR2 YFSETQ. V was trimmed by 5 bases and J by 4 bases, leaving 16 bases between them.

The chain joins TRBV5-1 to TRBJ2-5; 10 positions agree with TRBD2. V shed 4 bases, J shed 14 bases, and the junction held 11 bases outside the gene matches. The V gene's germline CDR1 is SGHRS and CDR2 YFSETQ. The CDR3 extends over 13 amino acids. The CDR3 loop reads CASSPSIAGGLYF. In DNA, the CDR3 is TGCGCCAGCAGCCCCTCGATAGCGGGAGGCCTTTACTTC.

This rearrangement joins TRBV5-1 to TRBJ2-1; possible D gene TRBD2, 6 bases. Germline CDR1 is SGHRS and CDR2 is YFSETQ. This CDR3 spans 14 amino acids. Trimming removed 3 bases at V and 6 bases at J, with 13 bases between. The CDR3 nucleotides read TGCGCCAGCAGCTCATTGACTAGTCGCAATGAGCAGTTCTTC. It specifies CASSSLTSRNEQFF.

This clonotype was observed a few times. CDR3 nucleotide sequence: TGTGCCAGCAGCGTAGGGAACTTGAGGAGCTCCTACAATGAGCAGTTCTTC. This sequence encodes CASSVGNLRSSYNEQFF. The chain combines TRBV9 with TRBJ2-1; no clear D gene. The CDR3 covers 17 residues. CDR1 SGDLS and CDR2 YYNGEE come from the germline V gene. Trimming took 0 bases from V and 0 from J, leaving 13 bases between them.

The chain combines TRBV29-1 with TRBJ2-1, with D tentatively TRBD2 (5 bases). Trimming pared 2 bases from V and 7 bases from J, leaving 18 bases between. This CDR3 comprises 15 residues. CDR1 and CDR2 (germline): SQVTM, ANQGSEA. CDR3 nucleotide sequence: TGCAGCGTTGAAAGGTACGGGCTGGGAGCGAATGAGCAGTTCTTC. Translation: CSVERYGLGANEQFF.

The genes are TRBV23-1 and TRBJ1-1; D is unresolved. TRBV23-1 is known as an ORF, though its function is uncertain. V was shortened by 3 bases and J by 1 base, with 18 bases between the two germline ends. The length of the CDR3 is 17 residues. The CDR3 region has the DNA TGCGCCAGCAGTCACCCGCCGGGGTGGCCTCGGAACACTGAAGCTTTCTTT. Translated, it gives CASSHPPGWPRNTEAFF.

This clonotype came up many times. CDR3 region: CASSSQGANEKLFF. CDR3 DNA sequence: TGCGCCAGCAGCTCCCAAGGGGCTAATGAAAAACTGTTTTTT. The chain uses TRBV5-1 and TRBJ1-4; D is perhaps TRBD1 (5 bases). The CDR3 length is 14 residues. Germline V gives CDR1 SGHRS, CDR2 YFSETQ. The ends were cut back, 3 bases at V and 3 bases at J, with 9 bases in the middle.

The chain joins TRBV5-1 to TRBJ1-1; D may be TRBD1 (6 bases). The germline gives CDR1 SGHRS, CDR2 YFSETQ. The CDR3 is 14 residues long. Trimming shortened V by 5 bases and J by 3 bases, and 14 bases separated the two germline ends. CDR3 bases: TGCGCCAGCAGGTACCGGGGGCGGGACACTGAAGCTTTCTTT. It is translated as CASRYRGRDTEAFF.

This clonotype came up a few times. The genes are TRBV19 and TRBJ2-1; the match to TRBD2 covers 7 bases. The CDR3 spans 15 residues. V lost 1 base and J lost 10; bases outside the gene matches: 10. CDR1 is LNHDA and CDR2 is SQIVND in the germline V gene (reference sequence). CDR3 residues: CASSIGAGASGEQFF. CDR3 nucleotides: TGTGCCAGTAGTATAGGGGCGGGAGCGTCGGGCGAGCAGTTCTTC.

The CDR3 reads CASSPLPRMDGYTF. CDR3 nucleotides: TGTGCCAGCTCACCACTCCCCAGAATGGATGGCTACACCTTC. The rearrangement uses TRBV18 and TRBJ1-2, with D uncertain. CDR3 size: 14 residues. Germline V lookup: CDR1 KGHSH, CDR2 LQKENI. Trimming cost V 1 base and J 6 bases, with 12 bases left between them.

V usage is TRBV11-1 and J usage is TRBJ2-1; TRBD2 agrees at 13 bases. The J segment lost 6 bases and the V segment lost 5 bases, leaving 4 bases of the junction unmatched. There are 15 residues in the CDR3. Per germline, CDR1 SGHAT and CDR2 FQDESV (reference sequence). CDR3: CASSRTSGSPNEQFF. In DNA, the CDR3 is TGTGCCAGCAGCCGGACTAGCGGGAGTCCCAATGAGCAGTTCTTC.

This rearrangement joins TRBV12-3 or TRBV12-4 to TRBJ2-1; possible D gene TRBD1, 7 bases. This CDR3 is 15 amino acids long. Trimming cost V 4 bases and J 4 bases, with 14 bases left between them. The CDR3: CASSSLTGRYNEQFF. In DNA, the CDR3 is TGTGCCAGCAGTTCGTTGACAGGGAGGTACAATGAGCAGTTCTTC.

The sample holds a few counts of this clonotype. This chain connects TRBV24-1 to TRBJ2-1, with a possible D match to TRBD2 (5 bases). CDR3 length: 17 amino acids. Per germline, CDR1 KGHDR and CDR2 SFDVKD. V was shortened by 1 base and J by 7 bases, with 19 bases between the two germline ends. CDR3 in amino acids: CATSDFGLAGPVNEQFF. CDR3 nucleotides: TGTGCCACCAGTGATTTCGGACTCGCTGGCCCGGTAAATGAGCAGTTCTTC.

The chain uses TRBV10-3 and TRBJ2-4, with 16 bases fitting TRBD2. Unmatched junction bases numbered 9, after V lost 3 bases and J lost 7 bases. Germline loops: CDR1 ENHRY, CDR2 SYGVKD. CDR3 size: 18 residues. The CDR3 region is CAISDPVGLAGGRNIQYF. The CDR3 DNA is TGTGCCATCAGTGACCCGGTGGGACTAGCGGGAGGGCGGAACATTCAGTACTTC.

J is TRBJ1-4 and V is TRBV9; no definite D call. The germline gives CDR1 SGDLS, CDR2 YYNGEE. V lost 2 bases, J lost 7 bases, and 15 bases lay in between. The CDR3 sequence is 15 residues long. CDR3 residues: CASSVREGRGEKLFF. CDR3 bases: TGTGCCAGCAGCGTTCGTGAGGGTAGAGGTGAAAAACTGTTTTTT.

The V and J genes are TRBV4-1 and TRBJ2-3, with 9 bases fitting TRBD1. Trimming took 7 bases from V and 4 from J; bases not matched to a gene: 3. There are 13 residues in the CDR3. CDR1 is MGHRA, CDR2 YSYEKL, per germline. The CDR3 sequence is CASKRTGADTQYF. CDR3 sequence (DNA): TGCGCCAGCAAACGGACAGGGGCAGATACGCAGTATTTT.

This clonotype was seen a few times. Lacking the conserved final phenylalanine or tryptophan, this CDR3 likely reflects a read error. This sequence joins TRBV5-1 and TRBJ2-1, with TRBD1 matching over 12 bases. The trim removed 3 bases at V and 8 bases at J, leaving 3 bases unmatched. From germline, CDR1 is SGHRS and CDR2 YFSETQ. CDR3 length: 14 residues. As DNA, the CDR3 is TGCGCCAGCAGCTGGGGGACAGGGGGCGATGAGCAGTTCTCC. This codes for CASSWGTGGDEQFS.

At least ten counts were recorded for this clonotype. The chain couples TRBV25-1 to TRBJ2-3, with 8 bases that match TRBD2. This CDR3 has 16 residues. The V gene end was trimmed by 10 bases and the J gene end by 5 bases; junction bases not matched to a gene: 17. Germline loops: CDR1 MGHDK, CDR2 SYGVNS. The CDR3, as DNA: TGTGCCACCCGGAGGGGGAGCGGGAGTCGGGGAGATACGCAGTATTTT. The encoded protein is CATRRGSGSRGDTQYF.

This chain joins TRBV29-1 and TRBJ1-4; the D gene is possibly TRBD1 (6 bases). The V end lost 4 bases, the J end lost 8 bases, and 14 bases lay between the germline ends. Germline V gives CDR1 SQVTM, CDR2 ANQGSEA. This CDR3 contains 13 residues. The CDR3 nucleotides are TGCAGCGTTGGGAACAGGGTTCGGGAAAAACTGTTTTTT. Translation gives CSVGNRVREKLFF.